These 5 T cell receptor beta chains were all obtained from the same sample, sequenced in a study of human T cells and chemical hapten exposure. Within the library, unique molecular identifiers were attached to each individual cDNA molecule. TCRdb processed the reads anew with MiXCR; each CDR3 protein has one entry. Of around 120,000 distinct CDR3 sequences in the sample, less than 10% were seen once. Unfractionated whole blood was the source of the extracted total RNA. The sequencing input was whole blood. Every receptor here comes from a human donor in good health. Some clones in this sample may be carry-over from other donors' samples.

This clonotype has more than one count but fewer than ten. The chain couples TRBV19 to TRBJ1-1; a possible D gene is TRBD1 (6 bases). CDR3 length equals 16 residues. V gave up 7 bases and J gave up 6 bases, with 24 bases separating them. Germline CDR1 LNHDA, CDR2 SQIVND (reference sequence). The CDR3 nucleotides are TGTGCCAGTACCTTAACAGGGACCCGATCGGACGCTGAAGCTTTCTTT. It encodes CASTLTGTRSDAEAFF.

This chain joins TRBV18 and TRBJ2-3; no clear D gene. The V gene's germline CDR1 is KGHSH and CDR2 LQKENI. Trimming shortened V by 0 bases and J by 2 bases, and 9 bases separated the two germline ends. This CDR3 has 15 residues. The CDR3 here is CASSPPSQITDTQYF. As DNA, the CDR3 is TGTGCCAGCTCACCACCATCACAGATCACAGATACGCAGTATTTT.

This clonotype was detected ten times or more. The chain combines TRBV10-3 with TRBJ1-6; unclear D gene. CDR3 length equals 14 residues. Trimming shortened V by 4 bases and J by 9 bases, and 13 bases separated the two germline ends. The germline V gene encodes CDR1 ENHRY and CDR2 SYGVKD. The CDR3 region has the DNA TGTGCCATCAGTGTGCAGGAAGCGGGTTCACCCCTCCACTTT. Protein sequence: CAISVQEAGSPLHF.

This clonotype was counted only a few times. The chain couples TRBV9 to TRBJ2-5, with D possibly TRBD1 on 6 matching bases. The germline V gene encodes CDR1 SGDLS and CDR2 YYNGEE. CDR3 length: 15 residues. Trimming pared 0 bases from V and 1 base from J, leaving 10 bases between. CDR3 nucleotides: TGTGCCAGCAGCGTAGCAACAGGGCTCCAAGAGACCCAGTACTTC. Its protein is CASSVATGLQETQYF.

This clonotype was detected many times. V usage is TRBV9 and J usage is TRBJ2-1; TRBD2 aligns across 9 bases. This CDR3 contains 15 residues. J gave up 3 bases and V 4 bases, and 5 bases lay outside the gene matches. Per germline, CDR1 SGDLS and CDR2 YYNGEE. The CDR3 region is CASSPPAGGYNEQFF. The CDR3 DNA follows: TGTGCCAGCAGCCCCCCAGCGGGGGGCTACAATGAGCAGTTCTTC.